The 19 T cell receptor beta chains listed next were all sequenced from one sample in a study of regulatory T cells in long-lasting Graves disease. Combining iRepertoire HTBI primers with Arm-PCR of CDR3 regions, the authors built TCR beta libraries. Each CDR3 protein gets one entry after TCRdb re-called the multiplex PCR reads with MiXCR. The sample yields about 530,000 distinct CDR3 sequences, approximately 16% seen once. The time point here: newly diagnosed GD, antithyroid drugs for less than 3 months. PBMCs were the source of the RNA used for TCR sequencing. The data also belong to a second study, concerning T cells in Graves' hyperthyroidism and ophthalmopathy.

The source material was peripheral blood mononuclear cells (PBMCs), sampled at new diagnosis, from a patient treated with antithyroid drugs. The receptors stem from a woman aged 40-60 years with Graves disease.

The table lists this clonotype with many counts. The CDR3 coding sequence is TGCGCCAGCTCTTGGGGGGGGCTGGGCACTGAAGCTTTCTTT. This encodes CASSWGGLGTEAFF. The chain links TRBV5-1 to TRBJ1-1; TRBD1 might be the D (6 bases). V lost 7 bases, J lost 4 bases, and 17 bases lay in between. The CDR3 length is 14 residues. CDR1 and CDR2 from the germline V gene are SGHRS and YFSETQ.

This clonotype was recorded at least ten times. This rearrangement joins TRBV6-2 or TRBV6-3 to TRBJ1-1; no clear D. V dropped 2 bases and J dropped 0 bases, with 7 bases sitting between them. The CDR3 spans 14 residues. The germline CDR1 and CDR2 sequences are MNHEY and SVGEGT. This CDR3 reads CASSYPQMNTEAFF. DNA for the CDR3: TGTGCCAGCAGTTACCCACAGATGAACACTGAAGCTTTCTTT.

In this sample, this clonotype turned up many times. J is TRBJ1-5 and V is TRBV28, with D unclear. Germline assignment: CDR1 MDHEN and CDR2 SYDVKM. CDR3 length: 14 residues. Trimming took off 6 bases at V and 0 bases at J, with 9 bases between the two ends. The CDR3 coding sequence is TGTGCCAGCAGCCCGGGGAATAGCAATCAGCCCCAGCATTTT. It codes for CASSPGNSNQPQHF. The complete variable domain, with remaining parts taken from reference TRBV28 and TRBJ1-5, reads DVKVTQSSRYLVKRTGEKVFLECVQDMDHENMFWYRQDPGLGLRLIYFSYDVKMKEKGDIPEGYSVSREKKERFSLILESASTNQTSMYLCASSPGNSNQPQHFGDGTRLSIL.

This clonotype was found many times. V usage is TRBV7-9 and J usage is TRBJ2-3; D gene unclear. The CDR3 consists of 14 residues. V was shortened by 8 bases and J by 2 bases, with 14 bases between the two germline ends. CDR1 and CDR2 (germline): SEHNR, FQNEAQ (reference sequence). The CDR3 loop is CASGLLEATDTQYF. In DNA form, the CDR3 reads TGTGCCAGCGGGTTACTCGAGGCCACAGATACGCAGTATTTT. Full variable domain (outside the CDR3, taken from reference TRBV7-9 and TRBJ2-3): DTGVSQNPRHKITKRGQNVTFRCDPISEHNRLYWYRQTLGQGPEFLTYFQNEAQLEKSRLLSDRFSAERPKGSFSTLEIQRTEQGDSAMYLCASGLLEATDTQYFGPGTRLTVL.

Concerning this clonotype itself: This may arise from a read error, as a much more abundant clone is one base away. The CDR3 carries no conserved terminal phenylalanine or tryptophan, so it likely arises from a read error. The chain is built from TRBV18 and TRBJ2-7, with D possibly TRBD1 on 5 matching bases. CDR1 and CDR2 (germline): KGHSH, LQKENI. The CDR3 length is 14 residues. V lost 4 bases, J lost 0 bases, and 10 bases lay in between. CDR3 in DNA: TGTGCCAGCTCACTGGGGCCGAGCTCCTACGAGCAGTACCTC. The encoded protein is CASSLGPSSYEQYL.

This clonotype appeared many times. The chain has TRBV11-2 and TRBJ2-7, with 7 bases fitting TRBD1. Germline trimming cut 5 bases from V and 0 bases from J; bases unmatched to any gene: 22. Germline V lookup: CDR1 SGHAT, CDR2 FQNNGV. The CDR3 is made up of 20 amino acids. The CDR3 nucleotides are TGTGCCAGCAGCCATATTAATAAGGACAACCGGGACAGAGGCTCCTACGAGCAGTACTTC. This codes for CASSHINKDNRDRGSYEQYF.

This clonotype was recorded at least ten times. The chain joins TRBV5-1 to TRBJ1-6; 9 nucleotides match TRBD1. V lost 4 bases to trimming and J lost 12 bases; unmatched junction nucleotides: 8. Germline values: CDR1 SGHRS, CDR2 YFSETQ. There are 14 residues in the CDR3. The CDR3 coding sequence is TGCGCCAGCAGCACCGGGACAGGGCAAGGACCCCTCCACTTT. Amino acids: CASSTGTGQGPLHF.

The V call is TRBV25-1, the J call TRBJ1-6; 7 bases agree with TRBD1. CDR3 length: 15 amino acids. From germline, CDR1 is MGHDK and CDR2 SYGVNS. The ends lost 0 bases at V and 10 bases at J; junction bases unmatched: 6. The CDR3 is CASSEYTGAESPLHF. The CDR3 DNA sequence: TGTGCCAGCAGTGAATATACAGGGGCGGAATCACCCCTCCACTTT.

This rearrangement joins TRBV6-1 to TRBJ1-3; D not resolved. Trimming pared 3 bases from V and 4 bases from J, leaving 10 bases between. CDR3 length equals 14 residues. The germline V gene encodes CDR1 MNHNS and CDR2 SASEGT. For the CDR3, the DNA is TGTGCCAGCAGTGATCCCAAGGGAGGAAACACCATATATTTT. It is translated as CASSDPKGGNTIYF.

This clonotype came up many times. The CDR3 is CAWTGAGKQPQHF. For the CDR3, the DNA is TGTGCCTGGACGGGGGCAGGGAAGCAGCCCCAGCATTTT. This chain joins TRBV30 and TRBJ1-5, with D maybe TRBD1 (6 bases). Germline V gives CDR1 GTSNPN, CDR2 SVGIG (reference sequence). The CDR3 consists of 13 residues. The ends were cut back, 4 bases at V and 7 bases at J, with 14 bases in the middle.

This clonotype was observed many times. The CDR3 sequence is CASSQGTAEAFF. The CDR3 nucleotides read TGTGCCAGCAGCCAGGGAACGGCTGAAGCTTTCTTT. The V and J genes are TRBV3-1 and TRBJ1-1; D uncertain. The CDR3 runs to 12 residues. Trimming removed 3 bases at V and 6 bases at J, with 8 bases between. Germline V gene sequence: CDR1 LGHDT, CDR2 YNNKEL (reference sequence).

This clonotype has ten or more counts. This rearrangement joins TRBV27 to TRBJ2-1; 16 bases match TRBD2. V was clipped by 5 bases and J by 6 bases; unmatched bases: 7. The CDR3 spans 17 residues. Germline V lookup: CDR1 MNHEY, CDR2 SMNVEV (reference sequence). The CDR3 spells CASSLGTSGGVRNEQFF. The CDR3 DNA is TGTGCCAGCAGTCTCGGGACTAGCGGGGGGGTACGCAATGAGCAGTTCTTC.

The rearrangement uses TRBV6-2 or TRBV6-3 and TRBJ2-5, with 10 bases that match TRBD2. The CDR3 contains 14 residues. Germline-derived CDR1 and CDR2 are MNHEY and SVGEGT. Trimming at V came to 7 bases and at J to 5 bases, leaving 7 bases not matched to a gene. The CDR3 is CASTSGGAWETQYF. The CDR3 DNA sequence: TGTGCCAGCACGAGCGGGGGGGCCTGGGAGACCCAGTACTTC.

This chain connects TRBV28 to TRBJ1-3; maybe TRBD1 (5 bases). The germline V gene has CDR1 MDHEN and CDR2 SYDVKM. The CDR3 extends over 14 amino acids. V was cut by 6 bases and J by 4 bases, with 13 bases left in between. In DNA form, the CDR3 reads TGTGCCAGCAGCACCCAGGGTCACGGAAACACCATATATTTT. It codes for CASSTQGHGNTIYF. Looking up the rest from reference TRBV28 and TRBJ1-3 gives the full variable domain: DVKVTQSSRYLVKRTGEKVFLECVQDMDHENMFWYRQDPGLGLRLIYFSYDVKMKEKGDIPEGYSVSREKKERFSLILESASTNQTSMYLCASSTQGHGNTIYFGEGSWLTVV.

The V gene is TRBV19, the J gene TRBJ1-2, with TRBD1 matching over 8 bases. The V and J ends lost 5 bases and 6 bases, in that order; junction bases with no gene match: 11. This CDR3 comprises 15 residues. CDR1 and CDR2 from the germline V gene are LNHDA and SQIVND (reference sequence). Here the CDR3 reads CASSPDRGRSDGYTF. CDR3 nucleotide sequence: TGTGCCAGTAGTCCAGACAGGGGAAGATCGGATGGCTACACCTTC.

This clonotype occurred many times. This chain connects TRBV27 to TRBJ2-1, with D unclear. This CDR3 has 15 amino acids. V was cut by 10 bases and J by 3 bases, with 19 bases left in between. Germline loops: CDR1 MNHEY, CDR2 SMNVEV (reference sequence). CDR3 protein: CANETDPNNYNEQFF. In DNA form, the CDR3 reads TGTGCCAACGAAACGGACCCCAATAACTACAATGAGCAGTTCTTC.

This clonotype was found many times. J is TRBJ2-4 and V is TRBV3-1; D is unresolved. Per germline, CDR1 LGHDT and CDR2 YNNKEL (reference sequence). Trimming pared 0 bases from V and 0 bases from J, leaving 6 bases between. The CDR3 is 15 amino acids. The chain's CDR3 is CASSQEGLAKNIQYF. The CDR3 nucleotides are TGTGCCAGCAGCCAAGAAGGCTTAGCCAAAAACATTCAGTACTTC.

This clonotype came up many times. The rearrangement joins TRBV20-1 to TRBJ2-1, with 13 bases fitting TRBD2. Germline-derived CDR1 and CDR2 are DFQATT and SNEGSKA (reference sequence). Germline trimming cut 6 bases from V and 2 bases from J; bases unmatched to any gene: 1. This CDR3 spans 14 amino acids. CDR3 sequence reads: CSATSGGAYNEQFF. CDR3 nucleotides: TGCAGTGCAACTAGCGGGGGGGCCTACAATGAGCAGTTCTTC.

The rearrangement uses TRBV9 and TRBJ2-3; D unclear. V lost 0 bases and J 5 bases, leaving 10 bases between the germline ends. Germline V gene sequence: CDR1 SGDLS, CDR2 YYNGEE. The CDR3 extends over 14 amino acids. The CDR3 nucleotides read TGTGCCAGCAGCGTAGATACGGTGGGAGATACGCAGTATTTT. This sequence encodes CASSVDTVGDTQYF.